The source of this T cell receptor beta chain is a study of blood T cell repertoires in COVID-19. In the source study's methods: By means of reference gene primer amplification, nucleated cell counts were estimated. Generated by immunoSEQ multiplex PCR, the TCRdb table keeps only in-frame clones and is missing some. V, J and clone size reflect that table, while D and trimming were determined from the DNA. The data show around 170,000 clones, 70% to 90% seen once. Trimming took 1 base from V and 2 from J, leaving 21 bases between them. Per the germline V gene, CDR1 is LGHDT and CDR2 is YNNKEL (reference sequence). This CDR3 is built from 19 residues.

Sequencing input: peripheral blood. This TCR derives from a woman aged 70 to 79 with acute or convalescent COVID-19. The chain uses TRBV3-1 (or the pseudogene TRBV3-2) and TRBJ1-5; no clear D. Written as DNA, the CDR3 is TGTGCCAGCAGCCAAGGTTTGGGCAGGCCCGTATCTCGCAATCAGCCCCAGCATTTT. It yields the protein CASSQGLGRPVSRNQPQHF.